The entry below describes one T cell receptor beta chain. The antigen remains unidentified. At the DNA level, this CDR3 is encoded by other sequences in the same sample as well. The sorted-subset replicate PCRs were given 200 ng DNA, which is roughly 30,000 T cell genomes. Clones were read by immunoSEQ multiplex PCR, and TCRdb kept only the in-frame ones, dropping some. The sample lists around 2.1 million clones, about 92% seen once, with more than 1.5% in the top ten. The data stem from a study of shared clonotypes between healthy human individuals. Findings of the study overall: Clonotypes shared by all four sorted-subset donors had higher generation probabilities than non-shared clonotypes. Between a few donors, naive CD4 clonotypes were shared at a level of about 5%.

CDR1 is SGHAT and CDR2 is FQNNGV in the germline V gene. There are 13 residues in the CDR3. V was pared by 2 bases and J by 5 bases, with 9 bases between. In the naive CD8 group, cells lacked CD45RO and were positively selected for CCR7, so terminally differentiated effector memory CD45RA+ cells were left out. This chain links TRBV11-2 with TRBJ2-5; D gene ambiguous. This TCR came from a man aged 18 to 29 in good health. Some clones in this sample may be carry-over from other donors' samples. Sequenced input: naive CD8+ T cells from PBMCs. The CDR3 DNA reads TGTGCCAGCAGCTTATTCGGTGAGGAGACCCAGTACTTC. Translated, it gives CASSLFGEETQYF.